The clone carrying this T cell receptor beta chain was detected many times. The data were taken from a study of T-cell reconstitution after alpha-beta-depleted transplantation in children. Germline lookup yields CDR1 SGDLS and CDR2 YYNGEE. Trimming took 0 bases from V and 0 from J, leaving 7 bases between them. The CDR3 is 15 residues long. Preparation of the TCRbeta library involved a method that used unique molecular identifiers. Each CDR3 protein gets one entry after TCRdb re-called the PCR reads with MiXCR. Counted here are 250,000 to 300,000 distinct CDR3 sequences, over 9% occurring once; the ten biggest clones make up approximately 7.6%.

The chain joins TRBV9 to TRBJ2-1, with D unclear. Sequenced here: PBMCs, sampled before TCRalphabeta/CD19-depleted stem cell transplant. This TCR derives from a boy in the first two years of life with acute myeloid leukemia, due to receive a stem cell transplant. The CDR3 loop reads CASSVGLGSYNEQFF. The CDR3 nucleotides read TGTGCCAGCAGCGTAGGCTTGGGCTCCTACAATGAGCAGTTCTTC. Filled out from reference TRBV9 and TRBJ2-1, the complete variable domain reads DSGVTQTPKHLITATGQRVTLRCSPRSGDLSVYWYQQSLDQGLQFLIQYYNGEERAKGNILERFSAQQFPDLHSELNLSSLELGDSALYFCASSVGLGSYNEQFFGPGTRLTVL.